This entry describes one T cell receptor beta chain. This sample is drawn from a study of neoadjuvant anti-PD-1 for oral cavity cancer. Looking at the study overall: Non-progressing patients received a fourth nivolumab dose near day 43, then surgery on days 50-56.

Generated by immunoSEQ multiplex PCR, the TCRdb table keeps only in-frame clones and is missing some. The sample shows approximately 83,000 clones, about 84% of them seen only once. The CDR3 contains 14 residues. Germline CDR1 is GTSNPN and CDR2 is SVGIG (reference sequence). Trimming took off 2 bases at V and 2 bases at J, with 10 bases between the two ends. Patients were newly diagnosed with stage II-IVA oral cavity squamous cell carcinoma without prior systemic or radiation treatment. The chain links TRBV30 to TRBJ1-5; D call uncertain. Specimen: PBMCs, collected before nivolumab (anti-PD-1) treatment. This receptor was taken from a person between 40 and 80 years old with oral cavity squamous cell carcinoma. CDR3 nucleotides: TGTGCCTGGAGTCAGGTGAGGGGCAATCAGCCCCAGCATTTT. Its translation: CAWSQVRGNQPQHF.